This TCR beta chain was obtained from a study of CD8+CD57+ T cells in acquired aplastic anemia. Study findings and constraints: No significant patient-versus-control difference appeared in CD8+ Simpson's diversity.

Points on this clonotype: No antigen is known for it.

TCR beta VDJ and CDR3 profiles were obtained from a genomic DNA template. TCRdb re-called the reads with MiXCR, one entry per CDR3 protein. The table has hundreds of thousands of distinct CDR3 sequences, 50% to 65% seen once; the top ten hold roughly 1.2%. For sequencing, patients were chosen who had shown expansion of CD8+CD57+ cells by flow cytometry. Germline values: CDR1 DFQATT, CDR2 SNEGSKA (reference sequence). This CDR3 is 15 amino acids long. V shed 0 bases and J shed 5 bases, with 16 bases lying between them. This TCR derives from a human donor with aplastic anemia. The chain couples TRBV20-1 to TRBJ1-1; D possibly corresponds to TRBD1 (5 bases). Specimen: sorted CD4+, CD8+, or CD8+CD57+ T cells (not recorded which) from PBMCs. The CDR3 DNA reads as TGCAGTGCTAGAGATCGCAGGGTGGGGGAAACTGAAGCTTTCTTT. Residues: CSARDRRVGETEAFF.